The entry below gives a single T cell receptor beta chain sequence along with its context. The antigen is not known. The ends were cut back, 3 bases at V and 1 base at J, with 10 bases in the middle. The germline V gene has CDR1 SGDLS and CDR2 YYNGEE. CDR3 length: 15 residues. The data derive from a study of T cell responses to AZD1222 COVID-19 vaccine. The protocol was immunoSEQ multiplex PCR, while the TCRdb copy is restricted to in-frame clones and leaves out a portion. The sample contains around 140,000 clones, 92% of which appear only once. Study findings and constraints: Repertoires in all cases were sampled only once the peak T cell response had passed. The breadth and depth of Spike-specific TCRs increased once two AZD1222 doses had been given. Females outnumbered males among donors, who were mostly white British; clonal diversity was possibly underestimated.

This receptor was identified in an adult in good health. The V and J genes are TRBV9 and TRBJ2-2; D is unclear. The sequencing used peripheral blood, collected on day 0 of AZD1222 vaccination. CDR3 sequence: CASSGRVMNTGELFF. The DNA of the CDR3 is TGTGCCAGCAGCGGACGCGTCATGAACACCGGGGAGCTGTTTTTT.